Listed here are 30 T cell receptor beta chains from one sample, sequenced in a study of Graves' ophthalmopathy and Graves' hyperthyroidism. Amplified TCR beta CDR3 regions were obtained using RNA transcripts as template. The library came from an HTBI-primed first-round RT-PCR and a second-round multiplex PCR. From the multiplex PCR reads, TCRdb called clonotypes with MiXCR, one entry per CDR3 protein. In the table there are 600,000 to 650,000 distinct CDR3 sequences, around a fifth of which are singletons. Sequenced: peripheral blood. The receptors here all came from a woman under 30 with stable Graves' hyperthyroidism. Some clones in this sample may be carry-over from other donors' samples.

This chain connects TRBV20-1 to TRBJ1-6; D is unresolved. The CDR3 has 11 amino acids. V shed 5 bases and J shed 8 bases, with 7 bases lying between them. Germline lookup yields CDR1 DFQATT and CDR2 SNEGSKA (reference sequence). CDR3 in amino acids: CSAFKDSPLHF. CDR3 nucleotide sequence: TGCAGTGCTTTTAAGGATTCACCCCTCCACTTT.

The rearrangement links TRBV6-1 to TRBJ1-6; maybe TRBD1 (6 bases). This CDR3 spans 16 amino acids. CDR1 and CDR2 (germline): MNHNS, SASEGT. The germline V and J ends were trimmed by 5 bases and 10 bases, with 21 bases remaining between them. In DNA, the CDR3 is TGTGCCAGCAGTCTGAAAGCAGGGGCCGGTATCTCACCCCTCCACTTT. Encoded protein: CASSLKAGAGISPLHF.

This clonotype was counted many times. The chain uses TRBV2 and TRBJ1-5; 7 nucleotides match TRBD1. The CDR3 is made up of 13 amino acids. V gave up 6 bases and J gave up 2 bases; unmatched junction bases: 1. Germline V gives CDR1 SNHLY, CDR2 FYNNEI. CDR3 region: CASSDRGNQPQHF. The CDR3 coding sequence is TGTGCCAGCAGCGACAGGGGCAATCAGCCCCAGCATTTT.

This clonotype was found a few times. This chain connects TRBV6-1 to TRBJ1-2, with D tentatively TRBD1 (6 bases). This CDR3 is 15 amino acids long. V shed 4 bases and J shed 4 bases, with 16 bases lying between them. The V gene's germline CDR1 is MNHNS and CDR2 SASEGT. In DNA, the CDR3 is TGTGCCAGCAGTGCCCGGCGGGACAATACCTATGGCTACACCTTC. Its translation is CASSARRDNTYGYTF.

Ten or more counts support this clonotype. The chain is built from TRBV30 and TRBJ1-1; 11 bases align to TRBD1. V lost 8 bases, J lost 0 bases, and 8 bases stayed unmatched. CDR1 is GTSNPN, CDR2 SVGIG, per germline (reference sequence). The length of the CDR3 is 15 residues. DNA of the CDR3: TGTGCCCGGTCGGACAGGGGGCTTCTGAACACTGAAGCTTTCTTT. Translation: CARSDRGLLNTEAFF.

This chain connects TRBV13 to TRBJ1-1; TRBD1 aligns across 7 bases. V lost 8 bases to trimming and J lost 7 bases; unmatched junction nucleotides: 10. CDR1 PRHDT and CDR2 FYEKMQ come from the germline V gene (reference sequence). The CDR3 has 13 amino acids. The CDR3 DNA reads as TGTGCCAGCGTGCCCCGTACAGGGGTTGAAGCTTTCTTT. Translating it yields CASVPRTGVEAFF. The full variable domain, with the rest looked up from reference TRBV13 and TRBJ1-1, is AAGVIQSPRHLIKEKRETATLKCYPIPRHDTVYWYQQGPGQDPQFLISFYEKMQSDKGSIPDRFSAQQFSDYHSELNMSSLELGDSALYFCASVPRTGVEAFFGQGTRLTVV.

This clonotype came up many times. The chain couples TRBV7-3 to TRBJ1-6, with D perhaps matching TRBD1 (5 bases). Germline lookup yields CDR1 SGHTA and CDR2 FQGTGA. V was cut by 4 bases and J by 9 bases, with 7 bases left in between. This CDR3 has 12 residues. CDR3 DNA: TGTGCCAGCAGCTCGGGACGTTCACCCCTCCACTTT. It translates to CASSSGRSPLHF.

The sample holds many counts of this clonotype. The chain carries TRBV11-2 and TRBJ2-7, with 13 bases identical to TRBD2. The CDR3 totals 15 residues. V shed 5 bases and J 3 bases; nucleotides not matched to a gene: 4. Germline assignment: CDR1 SGHAT and CDR2 FQNNGV. The CDR3 bases are TGTGCCAGCAGCGGGGGACTAGCGGGGCTCTACGAGCAGTACTTC. Its protein product is CASSGGLAGLYEQYF.

This clonotype was counted at least ten times. This chain connects TRBV7-2 to TRBJ1-6; D uncertain. Germline assignment: CDR1 SGHTA and CDR2 FQGNSA. Trimming cost V 3 bases and J 7 bases, with 7 bases left between them. The CDR3 extends over 13 amino acids. CDR3 loop: CASSFTRNSPLHF. The CDR3 coding sequence is TGTGCCAGCAGCTTCACAAGAAATTCACCCCTCCACTTT.

This clonotype was counted between two and nine times. This chain links TRBV2 with TRBJ1-5; 9 bases are a match to TRBD1. The length of the CDR3 is 17 residues. Germline assignment: CDR1 SNHLY and CDR2 FYNNEI. J gave up 5 bases and V 6 bases, and 14 bases lay outside the gene matches. CDR3 amino acids: CASRLTGGGQGYQPQHF. CDR3 nucleotide sequence: TGTGCCAGCAGACTAACGGGGGGGGGACAGGGCTATCAGCCCCAGCATTTT.

This clonotype was seen only a few times. A read error may produce the germline difference seen at one junction end. V usage is TRBV4-2 and J usage is TRBJ2-2; 7 bases are a match to TRBD1. The CDR3 length is 14 residues. The germline gives CDR1 LGHNA, CDR2 YNFKEQ. This chain's CDR3 is CVSSQEGAAGELFF. The CDR3 region has the DNA TGTGTCAGCAGCCAAGAGGGGGCGGCCGGGGAGCTGTTTTTT.

In regard to this clonotype: The junction differs from germline at one of its ends, possibly a read error. The V gene is TRBV20-1, the J gene TRBJ2-7; TRBD1 aligns across 7 bases. Germline V gene sequence: CDR1 DFQATT, CDR2 SNEGSKA (reference sequence). This CDR3 is 12 amino acids long. CDR3 in amino acids: CCAARDSYEQYF. CDR3 bases: TGCTGTGCTGCCCGGGACAGCTACGAGCAGTACTTC.

This clonotype was detected many times. CDR3 region: CAWRSSGQGGEQYF. The CDR3 DNA is TGTGCCTGGAGATCTTCGGGACAGGGCGGCGAGCAGTACTTC. This chain uses TRBV30 with TRBJ2-7; 9 bases are shared with TRBD1. Germline V gives CDR1 GTSNPN, CDR2 SVGIG (reference sequence). The CDR3 is 14 amino acids. The J segment lost 6 bases and the V segment lost 3 bases, leaving 9 bases of the junction unmatched.

A few counts support this clonotype. The chain is built from TRBV7-9 and TRBJ1-1; the D gene is possibly TRBD1 (5 bases). This CDR3 region has 14 residues. Germline CDR1 is SEHNR and CDR2 is FQNEAQ (reference sequence). Trimming stripped 1 base from V and 6 bases from J, with 12 bases between. The CDR3 region has the DNA TGTGCCAGCAGCTTAGTTTCCAGGGCCGCTGAAGCTTTCTTT. It specifies CASSLVSRAAEAFF.

The genes are TRBV12-3 or TRBV12-4 and TRBJ1-5; a weak D match, TRBD1 (5 bases). V lost 7 bases and J lost 5, with 12 bases in between. The CDR3 runs 13 residues. The CDR3 DNA reads TGTGCCAGCAACTCAGGGTGGCATCAGCCCCAGCATTTT. Translated, it gives CASNSGWHQPQHF.

DNA of the CDR3: TGTGCCAGCACCGGACAGGAGGACTACGAGCAGTACTTC. Its protein product is CASTGQEDYEQYF. The chain employs TRBV18 and TRBJ2-7; 7 bases are shared with TRBD1. This CDR3 is 13 amino acids long. The germline V gene has CDR1 KGHSH and CDR2 LQKENI. V was pared by 8 bases and J by 3 bases, with 7 bases of the junction left unmatched.

This clonotype was seen a handful of times. This rearrangement joins TRBV2 to TRBJ2-5; 10 bases are shared with TRBD2. The germline gives CDR1 SNHLY, CDR2 FYNNEI. V dropped 4 bases and J dropped 5; count of bases not matched to a gene: 7. This CDR3 is built from 15 residues. CDR3 loop: CASSGQRGGHETQYF. The CDR3 DNA is TGTGCCAGCAGTGGGCAGCGGGGGGGCCATGAGACCCAGTACTTC.

As to this clonotype: The junction does not match germline at one end; this may be a read error. The rearrangement joins TRBV12-5 to TRBJ2-5; D gene unclear. This CDR3 spans 17 amino acids. Looked up from germline, CDR1 is LGHNT and CDR2 is FRNRAP. CDR3 loop: CASGLVTATGYHETQYF. The CDR3 DNA reads TGTGCTAGTGGTTTGGTAACGGCGACGGGTTACCACGAGACCCAGTACTTC.

The gene calls are TRBV6-2 or TRBV6-3 and TRBJ1-1, with a tentative D call TRBD1 (5 bases). The germline gives CDR1 MNHEY, CDR2 SVGEGT. The CDR3 has 15 amino acids. The V end lost 6 bases, the J end lost 8 bases, and 22 bases lay between the germline ends. The CDR3 is CASSQDSTAPREAFF. The DNA for the CDR3 is TGTGCCAGCAGCCAGGACTCGACAGCGCCTAGGGAAGCTTTCTTT.

In this sample, this clonotype turned up many times. The chain carries TRBV7-9 and TRBJ1-4; D is possibly TRBD1 (5 bases). The CDR3 covers 14 residues. V gave up 0 bases and J gave up 7 bases, with 9 bases separating them. The germline V gene encodes CDR1 SEHNR and CDR2 FQNEAQ (reference sequence). CDR3 in DNA: TGTGCCAGCAGCTTAGCGGGGGTTGCTGAAAAACTGTTTTTT. Translated, it gives CASSLAGVAEKLFF.

The J gene is TRBJ1-1, the V gene TRBV20-1; 7 bases are a match to TRBD1. The CDR3 contains 14 residues. Germline trimming cut 3 bases from V and 7 bases from J; bases unmatched to any gene: 11. The germline V gene encodes CDR1 DFQATT and CDR2 SNEGSKA (reference sequence). The CDR3 DNA reads as TGCAGTGCTAGGATAAGACAGGGATCTGTTGAAGCTTTCTTT. Protein sequence: CSARIRQGSVEAFF.

This rearrangement joins TRBV27 to TRBJ1-5, with TRBD1 identical over 11 bases. Germline-derived CDR1 and CDR2 are MNHEY and SMNVEV (reference sequence). The CDR3 is made up of 20 amino acids. Trimming removed 7 bases from V and 0 bases from J; junction bases left unmatched: 17. The CDR3 is CASTTSSGQGDPLSNQPQHF. CDR3 nucleotide sequence: TGTGCCAGCACCACCAGCTCGGGACAGGGGGACCCTCTTAGCAATCAGCCCCAGCATTTT.

This clonotype was counted a few times. The chain is built from TRBV19 and TRBJ1-6, with D perhaps matching TRBD1 (6 bases). CDR1 LNHDA and CDR2 SQIVND come from the germline V gene (reference sequence). V lost 4 bases to trimming and J lost 4 bases, with 14 bases between them. The length of the CDR3 is 16 residues. CDR3 DNA: TGTGCCAGTAGTAAAGGACAGCCGGATTATAATTCACCCCTCCACTTT. It encodes CASSKGQPDYNSPLHF.

This clonotype was seen a few times. The chain links TRBV4-3 to TRBJ2-2, with a tentative D call TRBD1 (6 bases). V was trimmed by 1 base and J by 4 bases, leaving 13 bases between them. There are 16 residues in the CDR3. Germline values: CDR1 LGHNA, CDR2 YSLEER. This CDR3 is CASSQARDTITGELFF. The CDR3 coding sequence is TGCGCCAGCAGCCAAGCCCGGGACACTATCACCGGGGAGCTGTTTTTT.

This clonotype was recorded many times. The gene calls are TRBV19 and TRBJ1-1; 9 bases are a match to TRBD1. Germline V gene data show CDR1 as LNHDA and CDR2 as SQIVND (reference sequence). The CDR3 is 15 residues long. Trimming cost V 10 bases and J 0 bases; bases outside gene matches: 9. CDR3 nucleotide sequence: TGTGCCACAAGGACAGGGGCCTACTTGAACACTGAAGCTTTCTTT. It codes for CATRTGAYLNTEAFF.

The sample holds many counts of this clonotype. The V call is TRBV9, the J call TRBJ2-7, with a possible D match to TRBD1 (5 bases). The germline V gene encodes CDR1 SGDLS and CDR2 YYNGEE. Trimming removed 3 bases from V and 5 bases from J, with 12 bases in between. The CDR3 loop spans 13 amino acids. The DNA for the CDR3 is TGTGCCAGCAGCGCCAGGGCTCGGGACGAGCAGTACTTC. Translation: CASSARARDEQYF.

This clonotype came up many times. V and J are TRBV19 and TRBJ1-5, with D perhaps matching TRBD1 (6 bases). Per germline, CDR1 LNHDA and CDR2 SQIVND (reference sequence). The CDR3 totals 14 residues. Trimming pared 6 bases from V and 1 base from J, leaving 10 bases between. The CDR3 nucleotides read TGTGCCAGTAGCAACAGGGCGAGCAATCAGCCCCAGCATTTT. It is translated as CASSNRASNQPQHF.

This clonotype was observed at least ten times. V and J are TRBV20-1 and TRBJ1-6; D unclear. This CDR3 is 11 amino acids long. Germline CDR1 reads DFQATT; CDR2 reads SNEGSKA (reference sequence). CDR3 amino acids: CAPWGNSPLHF. The CDR3 region has the DNA TGCGCGCCTTGGGGTAATTCACCCCTCCACTTT.

The chain has TRBV3-1 and TRBJ2-5, with 9 bases that match TRBD1. Trimming took 2 bases from V and 4 from J; bases not matched to a gene: 5. The germline V gene has CDR1 LGHDT and CDR2 YNNKEL (reference sequence). This CDR3 is 15 amino acids long. CDR3 in DNA: TGTGCCAGCAGCCAATGGGACAGGGTGGGAGAGACCCAGTACTTC. Translating it yields CASSQWDRVGETQYF.

In regard to this clonotype: Since a much larger clone is just one base distant, this may be a read error. The chain employs TRBV12-3 or TRBV12-4 and TRBJ2-7; the D is unclear. This CDR3 region has 12 residues. Trimming shortened V by 1 base and J by 6 bases, and 7 bases separated the two germline ends. CDR3 DNA sequence: TGTGCCAGCAGTTTAGGCCCCCTCGAGCAGTACTTC. Its translation: CASSLGPLEQYF.